Given below is one TCR beta chain in context. The data are from a study of blood T cell repertoires in COVID-19. Trimming left V 5 bases short and J 0 bases short, with 10 bases between. This CDR3 region has 15 residues. Germline CDR1 KGHSH, CDR2 LQKENI. Some clones are missing from TCRdb's copy, which holds only in-frame ones; the method was immunoSEQ multiplex PCR. The sample has about 300,000 clones, 70% to 90% seen once. This rearrangement joins TRBV18 to TRBJ2-2, with D possibly being TRBD1 (5 bases). The clonotype originates from a woman younger than 45 who had recovered from COVID-19. Sequenced material: PBMCs or T cells enriched from blood (not recorded which). The CDR3 DNA is TGTGCCAGCTCAACAGACAGAACGAACACCGGGGAGCTGTTTTTT. This gives the protein CASSTDRTNTGELFF.